The entry that follows covers one T cell receptor beta chain sequence. Original processing methods: Nucleated cell counts were estimated from reference gene primer amplification. TCRdb's copy holds only in-frame clones and misses some; the assay was immunoSEQ multiplex PCR. Clone size and the V and J calls come from that table; the DNA yielded D and trimming. The sample holds some 180,000 clones, roughly four fifths seen once. The entry originates in a study of blood T cell repertoires in COVID-19. Background on the study: The study drew acute and convalescent COVID-19 samples from the United States, Italy and Spain. From T cells, B-cell-depleted T cells, or PBMCs came the material, which was cDNA or gDNA.

The V end lost 1 base, the J end lost 4 bases, and 14 bases lay between the germline ends. Germline-derived CDR1 and CDR2 are SGHVS and FQNEAQ. The CDR3 has 16 amino acids. Sequencing was performed on peripheral blood. The TCR originated in a woman older than 75 with acute or convalescent COVID-19. This sequence joins TRBV7-8 and TRBJ1-3; D possibly corresponds to TRBD1 (5 bases). CDR3 sequence: CASSLDAPGFGNTIYF. Written as DNA, the CDR3 is TGTGCCAGCAGCTTAGACGCTCCAGGGTTCGGAAACACCATATATTTT.